This T cell receptor beta chain was recovered during a study of blood T cell repertoires in COVID-19. The overall study: Samples representing acute and convalescent COVID-19 were sourced from the United States, Italy and Spain. The analysed material was cDNA or gDNA that came from T cells, B-cell-depleted T cells, or PBMCs.

As processed by the authors: Amplification from reference gene primers served as the basis for estimated nucleated cell counts. The protocol was immunoSEQ multiplex PCR, while the TCRdb copy is restricted to in-frame clones and leaves out a portion. V, J and clone size derive from that table, while D and trimming were established from the DNA sequence. This sample carries about 45,000 clones, approximately 86% of them seen once, and the ten largest clones take about a third. This clone appeared a single time. The CDR3 contains 13 residues. Germline V gene lookup returns CDR1 SGHAT and CDR2 FQNNGV. Trimming took off 5 bases at V and 3 bases at J, with 10 bases between the two ends.

The rearrangement joins TRBV11-2 to TRBJ1-1; D possibly corresponds to TRBD1 (5 bases). This TCR was sampled from a woman older than 75 with acute or convalescent COVID-19. Specimen: peripheral blood. The CDR3 region has the DNA TGTGCCAGCAGCCGATGGGGGGACACTGAAGCTTTCTTT. It yields the protein CASSRWGDTEAFF.